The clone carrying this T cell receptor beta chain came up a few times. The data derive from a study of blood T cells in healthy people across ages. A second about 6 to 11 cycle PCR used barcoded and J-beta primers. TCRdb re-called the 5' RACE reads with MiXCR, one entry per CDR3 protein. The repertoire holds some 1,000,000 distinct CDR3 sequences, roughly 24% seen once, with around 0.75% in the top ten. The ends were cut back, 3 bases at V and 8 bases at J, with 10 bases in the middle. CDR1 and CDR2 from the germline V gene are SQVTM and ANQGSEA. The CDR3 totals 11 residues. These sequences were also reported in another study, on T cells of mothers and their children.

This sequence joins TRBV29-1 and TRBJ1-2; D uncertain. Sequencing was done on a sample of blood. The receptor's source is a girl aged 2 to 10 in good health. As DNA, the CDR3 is TGCAGCGTTGAGGAAGAGATGGGCTACACCTTC. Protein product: CSVEEEMGYTF.